The source of this T cell receptor beta chain is a study of CD8 T cells in ankylosing spondylitis. Study observations and caveats: The disease-linked clones had a CD8+ phenotype and low blood frequencies. In reactive arthritis synovial fluid and blood, some motif variants had been reported before. About eight highly homologous variants made up a TCR beta motif that seemed to typify ankylosing spondylitis blood.

Making use of molecular barcodes, quantitative 5'-RACE generated TCR beta libraries. Each CDR3 protein is one row after TCRdb ran MiXCR on the 5' RACE reads. The table includes approximately 440,000 distinct CDR3 sequences, 17% detected once. This clonotype was observed many times. Its antigen is not identified. V lost 5 bases and J lost 8, with 19 bases in between. This CDR3 comprises 15 residues. CDR1 is SGHRS and CDR2 is YFSETQ in the germline V gene. The sequence came from a male donor with ankylosing spondylitis. The source material was blood, either unsorted or a sorted T cell fraction (not recorded which). V usage is TRBV5-1 and J usage is TRBJ1-4; D remains unclear. CDR3 in DNA: TGCGCCAGCAGACAATCCGGGGAAGAAGGGGAAAAACTGTTTTTT. It yields the protein CASRQSGEEGEKLFF.